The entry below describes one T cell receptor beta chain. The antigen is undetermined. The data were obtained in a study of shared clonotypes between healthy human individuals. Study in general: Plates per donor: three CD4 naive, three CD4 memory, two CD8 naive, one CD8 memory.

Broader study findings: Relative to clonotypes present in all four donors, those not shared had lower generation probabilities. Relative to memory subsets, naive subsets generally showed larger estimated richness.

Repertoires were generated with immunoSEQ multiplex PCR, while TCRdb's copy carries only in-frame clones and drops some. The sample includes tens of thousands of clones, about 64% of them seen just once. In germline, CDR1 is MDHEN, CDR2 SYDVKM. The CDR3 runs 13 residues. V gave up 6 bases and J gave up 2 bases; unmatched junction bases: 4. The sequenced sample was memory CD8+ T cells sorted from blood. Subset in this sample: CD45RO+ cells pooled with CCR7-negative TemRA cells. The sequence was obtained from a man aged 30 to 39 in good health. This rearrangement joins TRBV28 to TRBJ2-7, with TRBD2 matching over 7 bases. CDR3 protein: CASSGRGAYEQYF. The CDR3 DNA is TGTGCCAGCAGCGGTCGGGGGGCCTACGAGCAGTACTTC.